These 27 T cell receptor beta chains originate from one sample sequenced in a study of cytomegalovirus exposure and HLA in healthy donors. PCR amplification relied on 60 Vbeta primers (plus 13 Jbeta primers). Sequenced by immunoSEQ multiplex PCR; TCRdb stores in-frame clones only, minus some. The data contain about 160,000 clones, 80% of them singletons. The source material was PBMCs. These receptor sequences come from a man between 18 and 35 years old in good health and CMV-seropositive.

This chain connects TRBV5-1 to TRBJ1-2; a possible D gene is TRBD1 (5 bases). Trimming stripped 4 bases from V and 6 bases from J, with 10 bases between. CDR1 SGHRS and CDR2 YFSETQ come from the germline V gene. The CDR3 loop spans 12 amino acids. CDR3 in amino acids: CASSQGHDGYTF. In DNA, the CDR3 is TGCGCCAGCAGCCAAGGACACGATGGCTACACCTTC.

The rearrangement links TRBV30 to TRBJ2-2; 7 bases are a match to TRBD2. Germline-derived CDR1 and CDR2 are GTSNPN and SVGIG (reference sequence). The CDR3 is made up of 16 amino acids. V lost 2 bases to trimming and J lost 6 bases; unmatched junction nucleotides: 12. The CDR3 sequence is CAWSYTGTTDAGELFF. The CDR3, as DNA: TGTGCCTGGAGTTACACCGGGACTACCGATGCCGGGGAGCTGTTTTTT.

V is TRBV18 and J is TRBJ2-5; maybe TRBD1 (6 bases). V was clipped by 1 base and J by 5 bases, with 14 bases between them. Germline V gene lookup returns CDR1 KGHSH and CDR2 LQKENI. The CDR3 has 15 residues. The CDR3 region is CASSPRLTGPETQYF. For the CDR3, the DNA is TGTGCCAGCTCACCACGACTCACAGGGCCCGAGACCCAGTACTTC.

This chain uses TRBV28 with TRBJ1-2; D is uncertain. The CDR3 is 14 residues long. The germline V gene has CDR1 MDHEN and CDR2 SYDVKM. Trimming cost V 3 bases and J 5 bases, with 13 bases left between them. The CDR3 bases are TGTGCCAGCAGTTTCCGGCAGGCCTTTTATGGCTACACCTTC. This codes for CASSFRQAFYGYTF.

This chain connects TRBV11-2 to TRBJ2-6; no clear D gene. The V end lost 0 bases, the J end lost 0 bases, and 3 bases lay between the germline ends. Germline V gene lookup returns CDR1 SGHAT and CDR2 FQNNGV. This CDR3 spans 15 amino acids. CDR3 sequence (DNA): TGTGCCAGCAGCTTAGACAGCTCTGGGGCCAACGTCCTGACTTTC. This codes for CASSLDSSGANVLTF. The whole variable domain, filled in from reference TRBV11-2 and TRBJ2-6, reads EAGVAQSPRYKIIEKRQSVAFWCNPISGHATLYWYQQILGQGPKLLIQFQNNGVVDDSQLPKDRFSAERLKGVDSTLKIQPAKLEDSAVYLCASSLDSSGANVLTFGAGSRLTVL.

The gene calls are TRBV7-2 and TRBJ2-5; tentative D call: TRBD2 (6 bases). The ends were cut back, 5 bases at V and 2 bases at J, with 15 bases in the middle. CDR1 and CDR2 (germline): SGHTA, FQGNSA. This CDR3 region has 15 residues. The CDR3 sequence is CASSHLAGGQETQYF. The CDR3 bases are TGTGCCAGCAGCCATTTGGCAGGAGGGCAAGAGACCCAGTACTTC.

The sample holds one count of this clone. The V call is TRBV7-2, the J call TRBJ1-2, with TRBD1 as a possible D gene (5 bases). The germline gives CDR1 SGHTA, CDR2 FQGNSA. CDR3 length equals 14 residues. Deletions cut 4 bases from V and 4 bases from J, with 13 bases between. The CDR3, as DNA: TGTGCCAGCAGCTCGCCAGGGATGAGCTATGGCTACACCTTC. It yields the protein CASSSPGMSYGYTF. The full variable domain, in which reference TRBV7-2 and TRBJ1-2 provide the parts outside the CDR3, is GAGVSQSPSNKVTEKGKDVELRCDPISGHTALYWYRQSLGQGLEFLIYFQGNSAPDKSGLPSDRFSAERTGGSVSTLTIQRTQQEDSAVYLCASSSPGMSYGYTFGSGTRLTVV.

The chain carries TRBV4-1 and TRBJ2-1; D is possibly TRBD1 (6 bases). Trimming took 3 bases from V and 4 from J, leaving 19 bases between them. The germline V gene encodes CDR1 MGHRA and CDR2 YSYEKL. The CDR3 loop spans 17 amino acids. The CDR3 coding sequence is TGCGCCAGCAGCCATGGCAGCGTGGGGGCTCGATACAATGAGCAGTTCTTC. This sequence encodes CASSHGSVGARYNEQFF.

The chain uses TRBV6-5 and TRBJ1-2; D ambiguous. The V gene's germline CDR1 is MNHEY and CDR2 SVGAGI. CDR3 length: 12 residues. V was pared by 6 bases and J by 4 bases, with 9 bases between. CDR3 sequence (DNA): TGTGCCAGCAGCTCCCCCCCCTATGGCTACACCTTC. Translated, it gives CASSSPPYGYTF.

J is TRBJ1-2 and V is TRBV27, with 7 nucleotides matching TRBD1. Unmatched junction bases numbered 3, after V lost 0 bases and J lost 5 bases. CDR1 is MNHEY, CDR2 SMNVEV, per germline (reference sequence). This CDR3 comprises 14 residues. CDR3 region: CASSLSGTAYGYTF. For the CDR3, the DNA is TGTGCCAGCAGTTTATCGGGGACAGCATATGGCTACACCTTC.

This clone was seen only once. V and J are TRBV19 and TRBJ2-7, with 11 bases matching TRBD1. Germline V gene sequence: CDR1 LNHDA, CDR2 SQIVND (reference sequence). There are 14 residues in the CDR3. V shed 5 bases, J shed 5 bases, and the junction held 5 bases outside the gene matches. The CDR3 bases are TGTGCCAGTAGTTACGGACAGGGGGCTAACGAGCAGTACTTC. This encodes CASSYGQGANEQYF.

Concerning this clone itself: Other DNA sequences from this sample encode an identical CDR3 as well. V usage is TRBV5-6 and J usage is TRBJ2-5; perhaps TRBD2 as D (5 bases). The germline CDR1 and CDR2 sequences are SGHDT and YYEEEE. This CDR3 spans 11 amino acids. With 3 bases removed from V and 5 bases from J, the gap between germline ends came to 5 bases. This chain's CDR3 is CASSSGETQYF. The CDR3 coding sequence is TGTGCCAGCAGCTCGGGGGAGACCCAGTACTTC.

This chain connects TRBV4-3 to TRBJ2-1, with D hard to call. Germline V gene data show CDR1 as LGHNA and CDR2 as YSLEER. The CDR3 has 13 amino acids. The germline V and J ends were trimmed by 1 base and 12 bases, with 13 bases remaining between them. CDR3: CASSQGRIRAQFF. CDR3 coding DNA: TGCGCCAGCAGCCAAGGTCGTATACGCGCGCAGTTCTTC.

The rearrangement joins TRBV27 to TRBJ1-5; no reliable D call. The germline V and J ends were trimmed by 0 bases and 0 bases, with 6 bases remaining between them. Germline V CDR1 and CDR2: MNHEY, SMNVEV (reference sequence). The CDR3 is 15 residues long. CDR3 in amino acids: CASSLSVDSNQPQHF. The CDR3 DNA is TGTGCCAGCAGTTTATCGGTAGATAGCAATCAGCCCCAGCATTTT.

This clone was detected a few times. The rearrangement uses TRBV5-1 and TRBJ1-1; 10 nucleotides match TRBD1. The germline V gene encodes CDR1 SGHRS and CDR2 YFSETQ. V shed 0 bases and J 1 base; nucleotides not matched to a gene: 3. The CDR3 has 16 amino acids. CDR3 nucleotide sequence: TGCGCCAGCAGCTTGGCCCGGGACAGGGGGAACACTGAAGCTTTCTTT. Protein: CASSLARDRGNTEAFF.

This clone has more than one count but fewer than ten. The chain is built from TRBV11-2 and TRBJ1-2, with D possibly TRBD1 on 6 matching bases. CDR3 size: 16 residues. The V end was cut by 5 bases, the J end by 7 bases, with 23 bases between. Germline lookup yields CDR1 SGHAT and CDR2 FQNNGV. The CDR3 nucleotides are TGTGCCAGCAGCATCTCGGGCTTACAGGGAGTTGGTGGCTACACCTTC. Translation: CASSISGLQGVGGYTF. Full variable domain (rest looked up from reference TRBV11-2 and TRBJ1-2): EAGVAQSPRYKIIEKRQSVAFWCNPISGHATLYWYQQILGQGPKLLIQFQNNGVVDDSQLPKDRFSAERLKGVDSTLKIQPAKLEDSAVYLCASSISGLQGVGGYTFGSGTRLTVV.

The rearrangement joins TRBV7-2 to TRBJ2-7, with 9 bases matching TRBD1. The germline CDR1 and CDR2 sequences are SGHTA and FQGNSA. Losses at the gene ends were 0 bases for V and 3 bases for J; bases not matched to a gene: 6. The CDR3 has 16 residues. The CDR3 sequence is CASSLAPLDRGYEQYF. The CDR3 DNA follows: TGTGCCAGCAGCTTAGCCCCCTTGGACAGGGGCTACGAGCAGTACTTC.

In the case of this clone: A read error may account for a junction end that differs from germline. This chain joins TRBV5-1 and TRBJ2-2, with 8 bases aligning to TRBD2. The CDR3 totals 15 residues. Germline V gene sequence: CDR1 SGHRS, CDR2 YFSETQ. The CDR3, as DNA: TGCGCCAGCAGCTTAGCGGGGGCGAACACCGGGGAGCCGTTTTTT. This codes for CASSLAGANTGEPFF.

The V and J genes are TRBV6-4 and TRBJ2-1; possibly TRBD1 for D (6 bases). The V and J ends lost 6 bases and 3 bases respectively, with 18 bases between them. The CDR3 is 16 residues long. Germline V CDR1 and CDR2: MRHNA, SNTAGT. In DNA, the CDR3 is TGTGCCAGCAGCGCGGACAGACACCAATTCTACAATGAGCAGTTCTTC. This sequence encodes CASSADRHQFYNEQFF.

This chain connects TRBV10-2 to TRBJ2-3; 10 bases agree with TRBD1. Per the germline V gene, CDR1 is WSHSY and CDR2 is SAAADI. The CDR3 contains 14 residues. Trimming at V came to 6 bases and at J to 1 base, leaving 1 base not matched to a gene. CDR3 DNA: TGCGCCAGCAGCGGACAGGGGGGCACAGATACGCAGTATTTT. It translates to CASSGQGGTDTQYF.

The chain combines TRBV19 with TRBJ2-7; the match to TRBD1 covers 9 bases. Germline trimming cut 3 bases from V and 6 bases from J; bases unmatched to any gene: 3. The CDR3 sequence is 13 residues long. Germline assignment: CDR1 LNHDA and CDR2 SQIVND (reference sequence). The CDR3 is CASSILTGGEQYF. CDR3 DNA: TGTGCCAGTAGTATCCTGACAGGGGGCGAGCAGTACTTC.

The V and J genes are TRBV10-2 and TRBJ2-7; a weak D match, TRBD1 (7 bases). The ends were cut back, 8 bases at V and 6 bases at J, with 11 bases in the middle. Germline lookup yields CDR1 WSHSY and CDR2 SAAADI. CDR3 size: 11 residues. CDR3 in amino acids: CASGQGGEQYF. In DNA form, the CDR3 reads TGCGCCAGCGGGCAGGGGGGCGAGCAGTACTTC.

V and J are TRBV4-1 and TRBJ2-7, with unresolved D. The ends were cut back, 3 bases at V and 5 bases at J, with 5 bases in the middle. The CDR3 consists of 11 residues. Germline V gene lookup returns CDR1 MGHRA and CDR2 YSYEKL. CDR3 protein: CASSHRDEQYF. CDR3 DNA sequence: TGCGCCAGCAGCCACCGGGACGAGCAGTACTTC.

This clone was picked up one time. The junction shows a germline mismatch at one end, possibly a read error. This sequence joins TRBV30 and TRBJ2-7, with 12 nucleotides matching TRBD1. Germline V gene sequence: CDR1 GTSNPN, CDR2 SVGIG (reference sequence). This CDR3 is 13 amino acids long. In DNA, the CDR3 is TGTGCCTGGAAAGGGACAGGGGGCTACGGGCAGTACTTC. Encoded protein: CAWKGTGGYGQYF.

V gene TRBV6-5 combines with J gene TRBJ1-2; 8 bases agree with TRBD1. Germline trimming cut 8 bases from V and 4 bases from J; bases unmatched to any gene: 6. This CDR3 contains 13 residues. Germline values: CDR1 MNHEY, CDR2 SVGAGI. In DNA form, the CDR3 reads TGTGCCAGCGGGTGGACAGGGCCCTATGGCTACACCTTC. Translating it yields CASGWTGPYGYTF.

About this clone itself: Relative to the germline gene, one junction end is altered; a read error may explain this. The chain is built from TRBV28 and TRBJ2-7, with D tentatively TRBD2 (5 bases). Germline V gene lookup returns CDR1 MDHEN and CDR2 SYDVKM. This CDR3 comprises 12 residues. As DNA, the CDR3 is TGTGCCAGCAGTTTAGGGGTGAGGGAGCGGTACTTC. Encoded protein: CASSLGVRERYF. Looking up the rest from reference TRBV28 and TRBJ2-7 gives the full variable domain: DVKVTQSSRYLVKRTGEKVFLECVQDMDHENMFWYRQDPGLGLRLIYFSYDVKMKEKGDIPEGYSVSREKKERFSLILESASTNQTSMYLCASSLGVRERYFGPGTRLTVT.

The chain couples TRBV11-2 to TRBJ2-1, with 10 nucleotides matching TRBD2. This CDR3 spans 18 amino acids. The germline V gene encodes CDR1 SGHAT and CDR2 FQNNGV. Unmatched junction bases numbered 16, after V lost 4 bases and J lost 7 bases. The CDR3, as DNA: TGTGCCAGCAGCTCGCAGTTCCCCACTAGCGGGGATAGGAATGAGCAGTTCTTC. Translated, it gives CASSSQFPTSGDRNEQFF. Using reference TRBV11-2 and TRBJ2-1 for the parts outside the CDR3, the full variable domain is EAGVAQSPRYKIIEKRQSVAFWCNPISGHATLYWYQQILGQGPKLLIQFQNNGVVDDSQLPKDRFSAERLKGVDSTLKIQPAKLEDSAVYLCASSSQFPTSGDRNEQFFGPGTRLTVL.